This TCR beta chain was captured in a study of PD-1 blockade in mismatch repair-deficient tumors. Libraries were prepared by immunoSEQ multiplex PCR; TCRdb keeps only in-frame clonotypes and omits some of them. The table has some 120,000 clones, approximately 86% seen once. Between the trimmed V and J ends, which lost 2 bases and 1 base, there was a span of 6 bases. The CDR3 spans 13 residues. The germline V gene encodes CDR1 MNHEY and CDR2 SVGAGI. The sequencing here drew on peripheral blood, taken 44 weeks after starting pembrolizumab. The chain joins TRBV6-5 to TRBJ2-7, with D unresolved. The sequence was collected from an adult with mismatch repair-deficient cancer. The DNA of the CDR3 is TGTGCCAGCAGTTACAGCGTATCCTACGAGCAGTACTTC. It codes for CASSYSVSYEQYF.